This TCR beta chain is drawn from a study of T cell changes during pregnancy in multiple sclerosis. Libraries were prepared by immunoSEQ multiplex PCR; TCRdb keeps only in-frame clonotypes and omits some of them. The sample yields around 100,000 clones, 90% seen once. Trimming cost V 3 bases and J 1 base, with 9 bases left between them. Germline V gene sequence: CDR1 SGHVS, CDR2 FQNEAQ. CDR3 length equals 14 residues. The genes are TRBV7-8 and TRBJ1-1; a weak D match, TRBD1 (6 bases). The sample consisted of peripheral blood, taken in the second trimester of pregnancy. The TCR sequence derives from a female donor in good health, enrolled as a control in a pregnancy study. CDR3 bases: TGTGCCAGCAGCTTGGGACATCGGAACACTGAAGCTTTCTTT. Its protein product is CASSLGHRNTEAFF.